Each of the 24 T cell receptor beta chains below was sequenced from the same sample in a study of blood T cell repertoires in COVID-19. Assay: immunoSEQ multiplex PCR; the TCRdb copy retains only in-frame clones and omits some. The table shows fewer than 150,000 clones, with 84% occurring only once. Sequencing used PBMCs or T cells enriched from blood (not recorded which). Receptors were obtained from a man aged 45 to 65 in a cohort exposed to, infected with or recovered from COVID-19 (not recorded which).

This clone came up a few times. This sequence joins TRBV19 and TRBJ1-2; D is possibly TRBD1 (6 bases). Germline CDR1 is LNHDA and CDR2 is SQIVND (reference sequence). This CDR3 has 15 amino acids. Trimming stripped 1 base from V and 4 bases from J, with 13 bases between. Written as DNA, the CDR3 is TGTGCCAGTAGTATAGGCGACAGGAGCCTCTATGGCTACACCTTC. This codes for CASSIGDRSLYGYTF.

This clone has only one observation. Other DNA sequences in the sample encode the same CDR3. This chain links TRBV30 with TRBJ1-1; TRBD1 matches 9 bases. After removal of 0 bases from V and 5 bases from J, the junction contained 4 bases not matched to a gene. Per germline, CDR1 GTSNPN and CDR2 SVGIG (reference sequence). The CDR3 sequence is 14 residues long. The CDR3, as DNA: TGTGCCTGGAGTGTGGGACAGGGTGGGACTGAAGCTTTCTTT. Translating it yields CAWSVGQGGTEAFF.

The chain recombines TRBV28 with TRBJ1-5; 8 bases fit TRBD1. Germline lookup yields CDR1 MDHEN and CDR2 SYDVKM. With V trimmed by 0 bases and J by 7 bases, 11 bases remained unmatched. This CDR3 comprises 17 residues. For the CDR3, the DNA is TGTGCCAGCAGTTTATGGATTAAGACAGGGGTTGGACAGCCCCAGCATTTT. It is translated as CASSLWIKTGVGQPQHF.

This chain connects TRBV19 to TRBJ1-2, with D tentatively TRBD1 (5 bases). The CDR3 runs 14 residues. Trimming took off 6 bases at V and 3 bases at J, with 14 bases between the two ends. Germline CDR1 LNHDA, CDR2 SQIVND (reference sequence). DNA for the CDR3: TGTGCCAGTAGGAGCAGGGATAGCCACTATGGCTACACCTTC. The encoded protein is CASRSRDSHYGYTF.

The V gene is TRBV30, the J gene TRBJ2-1; 8 positions agree with TRBD2. V lost 0 bases to trimming and J lost 4 bases; unmatched junction nucleotides: 8. Germline V CDR1 and CDR2: GTSNPN, SVGIG (reference sequence). This CDR3 has 16 amino acids. The CDR3 bases are TGTGCCTGGAGTGTAGGAACTAGCGGAGTTTACAATGAGCAGTTCTTC. Residues: CAWSVGTSGVYNEQFF.

This chain uses TRBV5-1 with TRBJ1-1; the D gene is possibly TRBD1 (5 bases). CDR1 is SGHRS and CDR2 is YFSETQ in the germline V gene. The CDR3 loop spans 13 amino acids. V was pared by 4 bases and J by 1 base, with 8 bases between. This chain's CDR3 is CASSNTGNTEAFF. Written as DNA, the CDR3 is TGCGCCAGCAGCAATACAGGGAACACTGAAGCTTTCTTT.

This clone was found once. The chain couples TRBV7-2 to TRBJ2-1; D may be TRBD1 (5 bases). V was pared by 4 bases and J by 0 bases, with 10 bases between. CDR1 and CDR2 from the germline V gene are SGHTA and FQGNSA. The CDR3 sequence is 15 residues long. CDR3 residues: CASSSRESSYNEQFF. DNA of the CDR3: TGTGCCAGCAGCTCCAGGGAAAGCTCCTACAATGAGCAGTTCTTC.

This chain's CDR3 is CASNARGGGSYNEQFF. The CDR3 DNA reads TGTGCCAGCAACGCACGGGGCGGGGGTAGCTACAATGAGCAGTTCTTC. The chain links TRBV28 to TRBJ2-1, with 7 positions matching TRBD2. V trimming: 7 bases; J trimming: 3 bases; junction bases outside the gene matches: 12. The CDR3 sequence is 16 residues long. CDR1 is MDHEN and CDR2 is SYDVKM in the germline V gene.

V usage is TRBV6-1 and J usage is TRBJ1-2; D is possibly TRBD1 (6 bases). V lost 2 bases and J lost 7, with 14 bases in between. CDR3 length equals 14 residues. Germline-derived CDR1 and CDR2 are MNHNS and SASEGT. CDR3 nucleotide sequence: TGTGCCAGCAGTGAAAATCGGGGGGCAGGTGGCTACACCTTC. Translation gives CASSENRGAGGYTF.

DNA for the CDR3: TGCGCCAACTCCGGAGGACAGCCCAACTATGGCTACACCTTC. The encoded protein is CANSGGQPNYGYTF. The V call is TRBV5-1, the J call TRBJ1-2, with a tentative D call TRBD1 (6 bases). Per the germline V gene, CDR1 is SGHRS and CDR2 is YFSETQ. V lost 9 bases to trimming and J lost 2 bases, with 17 bases between them. The CDR3 sequence is 14 residues long.

The rearrangement uses TRBV27 and TRBJ2-7; TRBD2 might be the D (7 bases). The germline gives CDR1 MNHEY, CDR2 SMNVEV (reference sequence). The V gene lost 4 bases and the J gene lost 5 bases, with 21 bases spanning the gap. The CDR3 length is 16 residues. The CDR3 protein is CASSYDLGGQLHEQYF. CDR3 bases: TGTGCCAGCAGTTACGATCTGGGGGGGCAGCTCCACGAGCAGTACTTC.

The chain recombines TRBV7-9 with TRBJ2-5; TRBD1 matches at 7 bases. V lost 3 bases to trimming and J lost 3 bases; unmatched junction nucleotides: 4. CDR3 length: 14 amino acids. Germline loops: CDR1 SEHNR, CDR2 FQNEAQ (reference sequence). The CDR3 sequence is CASSFRTGEETQYF. CDR3 DNA sequence: TGTGCCAGCAGCTTTCGGACAGGCGAAGAGACCCAGTACTTC.

The chain employs TRBV19 and TRBJ2-1; the D gene is possibly TRBD2 (7 bases). The germline V gene has CDR1 LNHDA and CDR2 SQIVND (reference sequence). This CDR3 spans 17 amino acids. With 4 bases removed from V and 3 bases from J, the gap between germline ends came to 19 bases. The chain's CDR3 is CASSTTAGGRYYNEQFF. Here the CDR3 DNA reads TGTGCCAGTAGTACGACGGCCGGGGGGCGGTACTACAATGAGCAGTTCTTC. Using reference TRBV19 and TRBJ2-1 for the parts outside the CDR3, the full variable domain is DGGITQSPKYLFRKEGQNVTLSCEQNLNHDAMYWYRQDPGQGLRLIYYSQIVNDFQKGDIAEGYSVSREKKESFPLTVTSAQKNPTAFYLCASSTTAGGRYYNEQFFGPGTRLTVL.

V gene TRBV28 combines with J gene TRBJ1-1; 7 bases agree with TRBD1. This CDR3 has 13 residues. Trimming cost V 10 bases and J 2 bases; bases outside gene matches: 7. CDR1 is MDHEN, CDR2 SYDVKM, per germline. The CDR3 spells CATTGEVNTEAFF. In DNA form, the CDR3 reads TGTGCCACCACAGGGGAGGTAAACACTGAAGCTTTCTTT.

The chain joins TRBV9 to TRBJ2-7; weak D call: TRBD1 (5 bases). This CDR3 is built from 13 residues. Germline V gives CDR1 SGDLS, CDR2 YYNGEE. Trimming stripped 0 bases from V and 3 bases from J, with 7 bases between. The CDR3 DNA is TGTGCCAGCAGCGTAGGGACAAACTACGAGCAGTACTTC. Its protein is CASSVGTNYEQYF. The entire variable domain, with the rest obtained from reference TRBV9 and TRBJ2-7, is as follows: DSGVTQTPKHLITATGQRVTLRCSPRSGDLSVYWYQQSLDQGLQFLIQYYNGEERAKGNILERFSAQQFPDLHSELNLSSLELGDSALYFCASSVGTNYEQYFGPGTRLTVT.

The rearrangement joins TRBV27 to TRBJ1-1, with D possibly TRBD1 on 5 matching bases. With 3 bases removed from V and 4 bases from J, the gap between germline ends came to 9 bases. CDR1 and CDR2 from the germline V gene are MNHEY and SMNVEV (reference sequence). CDR3 length: 13 residues. The CDR3 nucleotides are TGTGCCAGCAGTTTTGAAGGGGTCACTGAAGCTTTCTTT. Amino acid sequence: CASSFEGVTEAFF.

The chain is built from TRBV12-5 and TRBJ2-2; possible D gene TRBD2, 5 bases. The germline gives CDR1 LGHNT, CDR2 FRNRAP. The CDR3 has 15 amino acids. V dropped 6 bases and J dropped 7 bases, with 18 bases sitting between them. CDR3 nucleotides: TGTGCTAGTGGGACTACCTCCGTGTATATCGGGGAGCTGTTTTTT. Translation: CASGTTSVYIGELFF.

This clone was counted only a few times. CDR3: CASSGPSGGALDEQFF. The CDR3 DNA follows: TGTGCCAGCAGCGGACCAAGCGGGGGGGCCCTTGATGAGCAGTTCTTC. J is TRBJ2-1 and V is TRBV9, with 10 bases identical to TRBD2. CDR1 and CDR2 (germline): SGDLS, YYNGEE. CDR3 length: 16 residues. V dropped 3 bases and J dropped 8; count of bases not matched to a gene: 11.

This chain links TRBV28 with TRBJ2-3; 7 nucleotides match TRBD2. Trimming took 7 bases from V and 3 from J; bases not matched to a gene: 4. CDR1 and CDR2 from the germline V gene are MDHEN and SYDVKM. The CDR3 sequence is 13 residues long. The CDR3 DNA reads TGTGCCAGCACCAACGGGGGGACAGATACGCAGTATTTT. Translation gives CASTNGGTDTQYF.

The rearrangement joins TRBV5-1 to TRBJ1-2; a possible D gene is TRBD1 (5 bases). The CDR3 is 14 residues long. Per germline, CDR1 SGHRS and CDR2 YFSETQ. Trimming took 0 bases from V and 7 from J, leaving 13 bases between them. In nucleotides, the CDR3 is TGCGCCAGCAGCTTGGAGCCAGGGCTGGGTGGCTACACCTTC. This sequence encodes CASSLEPGLGGYTF.

This chain uses TRBV4-1 with TRBJ1-1; D is possibly TRBD1 (5 bases). The CDR3 extends over 16 amino acids. CDR1 and CDR2 from the germline V gene are MGHRA and YSYEKL. Trimming removed 4 bases from V and 6 bases from J, with 21 bases in between. CDR3 sequence (DNA): TGCGCCAGCAGCCCCCGTGGCTTGGGGGGAATGGCTGAAGCTTTCTTT. This gives the protein CASSPRGLGGMAEAFF.

CDR3: CASSTYSGIYQFF. The CDR3 nucleotides are TGTGCCAGCAGTACCTATAGCGGGATCTATCAGTTCTTC. V usage is TRBV27 and J usage is TRBJ2-1, with 8 bases that match TRBD2. The V gene's germline CDR1 is MNHEY and CDR2 SMNVEV (reference sequence). J gave up 13 bases and V 5 bases, and 10 bases lay outside the gene matches. This CDR3 spans 13 amino acids.

The rearrangement links TRBV10-3 to TRBJ2-1; D possibly corresponds to TRBD1 (6 bases). Trimming cost V 7 bases and J 1 base, with 11 bases left between them. Per the germline V gene, CDR1 is ENHRY and CDR2 is SYGVKD. The CDR3 totals 14 residues. In DNA, the CDR3 is TGTGCCATCACGGGACAAAATTCCTACAATGAGCAGTTCTTC. Translation gives CAITGQNSYNEQFF.

The V gene is TRBV9, the J gene TRBJ2-5, with TRBD2 matching over 15 bases. Trimming cost V 3 bases and J 5 bases; bases outside gene matches: 5. Looked up from germline, CDR1 is SGDLS and CDR2 is YYNGEE. The CDR3 consists of 16 residues. CDR3 DNA: TGTGCCAGCAGCGCGGGACTAGCGGGAGGAGGGGAGACCCAGTACTTC. It codes for CASSAGLAGGGETQYF.